This passage covers 23 T cell receptor beta chains from one sample sequenced in a study of T cells in Graves' hyperthyroidism and ophthalmopathy. The investigators amplified TCR beta CDR3 regions from RNA transcripts. HTBI primers were used for first-round RT-PCR of the TCR CDR3. TCRdb reanalysed the multiplex PCR reads using MiXCR and keeps one entry per CDR3 protein. The sample has some 300,000 distinct CDR3 sequences; approximately 15% are singletons. Sequencing was done on a sample of blood. The receptor set was obtained from a woman in her thirties or forties with Graves' hyperthyroidism.

This clonotype was recorded many times. The genes are TRBV5-6 and TRBJ1-6, with TRBD1 matching 7 bases. CDR3 length: 15 amino acids. V gave up 3 bases and J gave up 8 bases; unmatched junction bases: 8. The germline CDR1 and CDR2 sequences are SGHDT and YYEEEE. The chain's CDR3 is CASSSPRQGDSPLHF. DNA of the CDR3: TGTGCCAGCAGCTCGCCGCGTCAGGGGGATTCACCCCTCCACTTT. Full variable domain (remainder filled in from reference TRBV5-6 and TRBJ1-6): DAGVTQSPTHLIKTRGQQVTLRCSPKSGHDTVSWYQQALGQGPQFIFQYYEEEERQRGNFPDRFSGHQFPNYSSELNVNALLLGDSALYLCASSSPRQGDSPLHFGNGTRLTVT.

The chain combines TRBV14 with TRBJ2-7; 8 positions match TRBD1. There are 15 residues in the CDR3. After removal of 4 bases from V and 5 bases from J, the junction contained 10 bases not matched to a gene. CDR1 is SGHDN, CDR2 FVKESK, per germline. In nucleotides, the CDR3 is TGTGCCAGCAGCCCTCAGGGGGCGCGGGGTAACGAGCAGTACTTC. Protein product: CASSPQGARGNEQYF.

The CDR3 reads CASSAWDANNYGYTF. As DNA, the CDR3 is TGTGCCAGCAGTGCTTGGGACGCGAATAACTATGGCTACACCTTC. This rearrangement joins TRBV6-1 to TRBJ1-2; perhaps TRBD1 as D (5 bases). CDR1 and CDR2 (germline): MNHNS, SASEGT. Between the trimmed V and J ends, which lost 4 bases and 1 base, there was a span of 13 bases. This CDR3 is 15 amino acids long.

The table lists this clonotype with many counts. V gene TRBV12-3 or TRBV12-4 combines with J gene TRBJ2-7, with no clear D. The CDR3 length is 13 residues. V lost 3 bases and J lost 0, with 6 bases in between. In nucleotides, the CDR3 is TGTGCCAGCAGTTTGGGCGGCTCCTACGAGCAGTACTTC. Its protein product is CASSLGGSYEQYF.

The rearrangement joins TRBV7-9 to TRBJ2-7, with D uncertain. Germline lookup yields CDR1 SEHNR and CDR2 FQNEAQ (reference sequence). There are 11 residues in the CDR3. Trimming removed 4 bases from V and 3 bases from J, with 4 bases in between. The CDR3 spells CASSYIYEQYF. CDR3 sequence (DNA): TGTGCCAGCAGCTATATCTACGAGCAGTACTTC.

The chain is built from TRBV13 and TRBJ1-2, with TRBD1 matching 12 bases. CDR1 and CDR2 (germline): PRHDT, FYEKMQ (reference sequence). CDR3 length: 16 amino acids. The ends lost 5 bases at V and 3 bases at J; junction bases unmatched: 7. DNA of the CDR3: TGTGCCAGCAGCCTGAAAGGGACAGGGGGCGACTATGGCTACACCTTC. Protein sequence: CASSLKGTGGDYGYTF. The full variable domain, its missing parts supplied by reference TRBV13 and TRBJ1-2, is AAGVIQSPRHLIKEKRETATLKCYPIPRHDTVYWYQQGPGQDPQFLISFYEKMQSDKGSIPDRFSAQQFSDYHSELNMSSLELGDSALYFCASSLKGTGGDYGYTFGSGTRLTVV.

This clonotype was counted at least ten times. The chain has TRBV20-1 and TRBJ2-5; 7 nucleotides align to TRBD2. In germline, CDR1 is DFQATT, CDR2 SNEGSKA (reference sequence). This CDR3 region has 12 residues. V lost 6 bases, J lost 3 bases, and 4 bases stayed unmatched. The CDR3 nucleotides are TGCAGTGCGACCGGACTAGAAGAGACCCAGTACTTC. This gives the protein CSATGLEETQYF.

This clonotype has just a few counts. The chain uses TRBV6-5 and TRBJ2-3, with 8 bases aligning to TRBD1. Losses at the gene ends were 2 bases for V and 8 bases for J; bases not matched to a gene: 6. This CDR3 has 14 residues. The V gene's germline CDR1 is MNHEY and CDR2 SVGAGI. Here the CDR3 reads CASSYPTGDGTQYF. The CDR3 nucleotides are TGTGCCAGCAGTTACCCGACAGGGGACGGTACGCAGTATTTT.

In this sample, this clonotype turned up many times. The rearrangement joins TRBV5-1 to TRBJ1-5, with D possibly TRBD1 on 6 matching bases. V gave up 1 base and J gave up 5 bases, with 13 bases separating them. This CDR3 has 15 amino acids. Per the germline V gene, CDR1 is SGHRS and CDR2 is YFSETQ. Here the CDR3 DNA reads TGCGCCAGCAGCTTGACAGGGCTGTTGGATCAGCCCCAGCATTTT. Protein: CASSLTGLLDQPQHF.

This clonotype was seen a few times. The chain has TRBV4-2 and TRBJ1-2; D unresolved. The germline CDR1 and CDR2 sequences are LGHNA and YNFKEQ. The length of the CDR3 is 17 residues. The V and J ends lost 4 bases and 4 bases respectively, with 22 bases between them. DNA of the CDR3: TGTGCCAGCAGCCCCCTTCCCCATAAGCAGCGCCTCTATGGCTACACCTTC. This sequence encodes CASSPLPHKQRLYGYTF.

This clonotype has just a few counts. The rearrangement joins TRBV7-9 to TRBJ2-1; 8 bases fit TRBD1. CDR1 is SEHNR and CDR2 is FQNEAQ in the germline V gene (reference sequence). The CDR3 contains 16 residues. V lost 4 bases, J lost 2 bases, and 7 bases stayed unmatched. The CDR3 spells CASSSTGVRAYNEQFF. For the CDR3, the DNA is TGTGCCAGCAGCTCGACAGGGGTTCGGGCCTACAATGAGCAGTTCTTC. The full variable domain, its missing parts supplied by reference TRBV7-9 and TRBJ2-1, is DTGVSQNPRHKITKRGQNVTFRCDPISEHNRLYWYRQTLGQGPEFLTYFQNEAQLEKSRLLSDRFSAERPKGSFSTLEIQRTEQGDSAMYLCASSSTGVRAYNEQFFGPGTRLTVL.

This clonotype was counted at least ten times. The chain joins TRBV28 to TRBJ2-7; D is possibly TRBD1 (5 bases). V was shortened by 1 base and J by 5 bases, with 15 bases between the two germline ends. CDR1 MDHEN and CDR2 SYDVKM come from the germline V gene. The length of the CDR3 is 15 residues. CDR3 amino acids: CASSLSGRVADEQYF. In DNA form, the CDR3 reads TGTGCCAGCAGTTTATCCGGCAGGGTGGCCGACGAGCAGTACTTC.

This clonotype was detected many times. This chain uses TRBV27 with TRBJ2-7; TRBD1 matches at 11 bases. Germline assignment: CDR1 MNHEY and CDR2 SMNVEV (reference sequence). CDR3 length: 15 amino acids. V trimming: 8 bases; J trimming: 3 bases; junction bases outside the gene matches: 9. In DNA form, the CDR3 reads TGTGCCAGCTCAAACTCCGGGACAGGGGGCTACGAGCAGTACTTC. This sequence encodes CASSNSGTGGYEQYF.

The genes are TRBV5-1 and TRBJ2-3; 14 bases are shared with TRBD2. Germline V gene data show CDR1 as SGHRS and CDR2 as YFSETQ. V lost 4 bases and J lost 4; bases outside the gene matches: 2. The CDR3 is made up of 15 amino acids. CDR3 in amino acids: CASSKTSGRADTQYF. CDR3 in DNA: TGCGCCAGCAGCAAGACTAGCGGGAGGGCAGATACGCAGTATTTT.

This clonotype was seen only a few times. The genes are TRBV28 and TRBJ2-1; D possibly corresponds to TRBD1 (6 bases). Germline V CDR1 and CDR2: MDHEN, SYDVKM. Deletions cut 5 bases from V and 15 bases from J, with 17 bases between. There are 12 residues in the CDR3. CDR3 bases: TGTGCCAGCAGTACCTCGGACAGCCTGGGGTTCTTC. It codes for CASSTSDSLGFF.

This clonotype was counted at least ten times. The rearrangement links TRBV7-9 to TRBJ1-1; 10 bases are shared with TRBD1. The germline gives CDR1 SEHNR, CDR2 FQNEAQ (reference sequence). V trimming: 5 bases; J trimming: 0 bases; junction bases outside the gene matches: 3. The length of the CDR3 is 15 residues. DNA for the CDR3: TGTGCCAGCAGCCGACAGGGGGCGTTGAACACTGAAGCTTTCTTT. Translation gives CASSRQGALNTEAFF.

In the case of this clonotype: The junction departs from germline at one end; a sequencing error may be responsible. The chain uses TRBV4-1 and TRBJ1-3; D is undetermined. The germline V gene has CDR1 MGHRA and CDR2 YSYEKL. The CDR3 contains 14 residues. CDR3 loop: CASSQRGIGNTIYF. DNA of the CDR3: TGTGCCAGCAGCCAACGGGGAATTGGAAACACCATATATTTT.

This clonotype was detected only a few times. The chain uses TRBV30 and TRBJ2-5, with D possibly matching TRBD1 (6 bases). Germline assignment: CDR1 GTSNPN and CDR2 SVGIG (reference sequence). V was clipped by 4 bases and J by 2 bases, with 26 bases between them. The length of the CDR3 is 18 residues. The CDR3 sequence: CAWTSTGTRYLGQETQYF. The CDR3 DNA is TGTGCCTGGACTTCTACCGGGACACGCTACCTAGGGCAAGAGACCCAGTACTTC.

The CDR3 protein is CSVEFAAMTGADEQYF. The CDR3 region has the DNA TGCAGCGTTGAATTTGCGGCGATGACAGGCGCCGACGAGCAGTACTTC. The J gene is TRBJ2-7, the V gene TRBV29-1; maybe TRBD1 (6 bases). Trimming removed 2 bases at V and 5 bases at J, with 22 bases between. This CDR3 has 16 amino acids. Germline assignment: CDR1 SQVTM and CDR2 ANQGSEA.

V usage is TRBV20-1 and J usage is TRBJ1-4; no clear D gene. Germline V CDR1 and CDR2: DFQATT, SNEGSKA (reference sequence). Trimming removed 3 bases from V and 13 bases from J, with 12 bases in between. This CDR3 has 11 residues. CDR3 sequence (DNA): TGCAGTGCTAGTTCAGATTCTGGACTGTTTTTT. This codes for CSASSDSGLFF.

This clonotype was seen ten or more times. The chain couples TRBV28 to TRBJ2-5, with D perhaps matching TRBD1 (5 bases). V lost 5 bases and J lost 1, with 8 bases in between. The germline CDR1 and CDR2 sequences are MDHEN and SYDVKM. The CDR3 covers 13 residues. CDR3 bases: TGTGCCAGCAGTCGACAGTTCCAAGAGACCCAGTACTTC. Its protein product is CASSRQFQETQYF.

The table lists this clonotype with many counts. The chain couples TRBV9 to TRBJ1-1, with D perhaps TRBD1 (5 bases). Trimming shortened V by 0 bases and J by 7 bases, and 10 bases separated the two germline ends. This CDR3 has 13 residues. Germline lookup yields CDR1 SGDLS and CDR2 YYNGEE. The CDR3 here is CASSVATGGEAFF. CDR3 bases: TGTGCCAGCAGCGTAGCTACGGGGGGTGAAGCTTTCTTT. Based on the CDR3 plus reference TRBV9 and TRBJ1-1, the full variable domain is DSGVTQTPKHLITATGQRVTLRCSPRSGDLSVYWYQQSLDQGLQFLIQYYNGEERAKGNILERFSAQQFPDLHSELNLSSLELGDSALYFCASSVATGGEAFFGQGTRLTVV.

This rearrangement joins TRBV6-1 to TRBJ2-1, with 8 bases lining up with TRBD2. Looked up from germline, CDR1 is MNHNS and CDR2 is SASEGT. The trim removed 7 bases at V and 2 bases at J, leaving 13 bases unmatched. The CDR3 has 17 amino acids. The CDR3 DNA reads as TGTGCCAGCAAGTGGGAGCCCAAGCGGGAGACCTACAATGAGCAGTTCTTC. It yields the protein CASKWEPKRETYNEQFF.